This TCR beta chain was captured in a study of T cells in severe cutaneous drug reactions. About the research overall: Patients in acute or recovery stage gave blister fluids/cells and PBMC.

The iRepertoire multiplex PCR system with TCR subtype-specific primers built both bulk and single-cell libraries. Bulk TCR beta libraries came from multiplex PCR with V, D, J primers. TCRdb reprocessed the multiplex PCR reads and keeps a single row for each CDR3 protein, giving no DNA. The sample table sets out 21,000 or so distinct CDR3 sequences. The germline CDR1 and CDR2 sequences are MNHEY and SVGEGT. This CDR3 is 13 amino acids long. Note on this clonotype: The antigen is not known.

The patients sequenced had a carbamazepine-induced Stevens-Johnson syndrome or toxic epidermal necrolysis reaction. Findings and limits, study-wide: One public TCRbeta CDR3 appeared in all seven blister samples, averaging around 14%.

The TCR comes from a human donor with toxic epidermal necrolysis, a severe cutaneous drug reaction. The gene calls are TRBV6-2 or TRBV6-3 and TRBJ2-1; TCRdb's assignment of TRBD1 cannot be checked, as there is no DNA. The source material was PBMCs. The CDR3 protein is CASLGDRYNEQFF.